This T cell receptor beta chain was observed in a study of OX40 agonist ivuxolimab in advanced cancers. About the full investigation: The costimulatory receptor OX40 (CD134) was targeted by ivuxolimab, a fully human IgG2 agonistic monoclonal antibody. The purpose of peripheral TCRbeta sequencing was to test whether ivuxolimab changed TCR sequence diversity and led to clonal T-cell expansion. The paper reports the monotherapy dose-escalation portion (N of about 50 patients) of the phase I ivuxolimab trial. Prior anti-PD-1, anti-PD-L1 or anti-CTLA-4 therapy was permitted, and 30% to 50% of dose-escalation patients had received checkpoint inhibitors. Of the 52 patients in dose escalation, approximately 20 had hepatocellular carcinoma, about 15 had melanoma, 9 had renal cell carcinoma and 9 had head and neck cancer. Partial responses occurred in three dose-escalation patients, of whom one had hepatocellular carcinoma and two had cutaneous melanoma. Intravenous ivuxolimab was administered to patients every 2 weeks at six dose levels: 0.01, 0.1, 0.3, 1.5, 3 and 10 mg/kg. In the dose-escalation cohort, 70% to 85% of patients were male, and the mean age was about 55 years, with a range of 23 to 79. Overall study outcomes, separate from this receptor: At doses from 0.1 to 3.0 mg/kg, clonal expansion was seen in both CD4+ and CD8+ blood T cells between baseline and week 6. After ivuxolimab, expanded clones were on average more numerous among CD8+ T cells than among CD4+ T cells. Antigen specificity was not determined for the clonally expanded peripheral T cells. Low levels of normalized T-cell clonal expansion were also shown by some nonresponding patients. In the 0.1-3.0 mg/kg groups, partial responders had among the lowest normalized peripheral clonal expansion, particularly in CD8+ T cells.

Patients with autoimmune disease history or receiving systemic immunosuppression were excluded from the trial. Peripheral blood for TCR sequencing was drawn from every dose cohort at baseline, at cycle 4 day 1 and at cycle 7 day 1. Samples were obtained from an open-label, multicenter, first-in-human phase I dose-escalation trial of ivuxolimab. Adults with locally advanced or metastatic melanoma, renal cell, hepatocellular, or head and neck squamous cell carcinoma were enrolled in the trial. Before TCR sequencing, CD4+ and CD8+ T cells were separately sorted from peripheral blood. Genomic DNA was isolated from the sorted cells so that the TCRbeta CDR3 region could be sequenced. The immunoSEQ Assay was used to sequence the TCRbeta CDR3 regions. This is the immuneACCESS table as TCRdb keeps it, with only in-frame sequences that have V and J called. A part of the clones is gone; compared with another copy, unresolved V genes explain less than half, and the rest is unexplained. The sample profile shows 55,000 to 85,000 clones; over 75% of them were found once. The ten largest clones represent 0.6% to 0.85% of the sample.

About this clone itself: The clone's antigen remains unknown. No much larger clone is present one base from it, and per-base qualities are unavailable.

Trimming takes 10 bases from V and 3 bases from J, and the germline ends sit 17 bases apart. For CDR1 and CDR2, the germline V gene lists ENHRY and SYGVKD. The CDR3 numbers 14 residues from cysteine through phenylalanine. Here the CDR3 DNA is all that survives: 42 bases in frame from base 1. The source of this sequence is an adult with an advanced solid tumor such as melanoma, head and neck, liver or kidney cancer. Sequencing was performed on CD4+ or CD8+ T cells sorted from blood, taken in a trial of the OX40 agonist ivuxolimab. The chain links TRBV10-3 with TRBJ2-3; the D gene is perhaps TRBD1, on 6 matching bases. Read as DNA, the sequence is TGTGCCACCCAACGGACAGCAGATACAGATACGCAGTATTTT. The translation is CATQRTADTDTQYF.